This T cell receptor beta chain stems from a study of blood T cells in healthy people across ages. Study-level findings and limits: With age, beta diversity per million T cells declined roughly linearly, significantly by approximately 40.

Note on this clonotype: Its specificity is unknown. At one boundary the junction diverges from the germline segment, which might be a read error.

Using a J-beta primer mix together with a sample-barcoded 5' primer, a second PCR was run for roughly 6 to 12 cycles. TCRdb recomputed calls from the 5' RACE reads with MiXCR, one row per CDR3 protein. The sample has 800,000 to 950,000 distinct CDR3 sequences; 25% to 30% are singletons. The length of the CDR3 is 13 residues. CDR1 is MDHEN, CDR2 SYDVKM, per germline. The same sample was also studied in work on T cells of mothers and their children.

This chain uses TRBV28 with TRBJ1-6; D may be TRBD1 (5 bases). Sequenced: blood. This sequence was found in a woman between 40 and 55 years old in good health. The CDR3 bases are TGTGTCAGCAGCAGGGTTTCGAATTCACCCCTCCACTTT. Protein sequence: CVSSRVSNSPLHF.